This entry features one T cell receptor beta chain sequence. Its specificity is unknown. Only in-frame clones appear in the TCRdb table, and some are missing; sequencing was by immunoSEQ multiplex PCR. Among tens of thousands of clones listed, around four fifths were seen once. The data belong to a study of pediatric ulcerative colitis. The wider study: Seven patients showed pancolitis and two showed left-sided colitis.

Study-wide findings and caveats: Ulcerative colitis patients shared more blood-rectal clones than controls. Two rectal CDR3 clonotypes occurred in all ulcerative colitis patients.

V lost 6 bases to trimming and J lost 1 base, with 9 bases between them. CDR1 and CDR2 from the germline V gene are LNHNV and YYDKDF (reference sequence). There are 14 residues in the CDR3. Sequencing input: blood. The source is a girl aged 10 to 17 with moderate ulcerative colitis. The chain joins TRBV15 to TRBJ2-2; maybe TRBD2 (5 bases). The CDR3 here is CATRRAENTGELFF. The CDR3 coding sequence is TGTGCCACCAGGCGAGCGGAGAACACCGGGGAGCTGTTTTTT. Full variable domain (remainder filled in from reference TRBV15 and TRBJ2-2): DAMVIQNPRYQVTQFGKPVTLSCSQTLNHNVMYWYQQKSSQAPKLLFHYYDKDFNNEADTPDNFQSRRPNTSFCFLDIRSPGLGDTAMYLCATRRAENTGELFFGEGSRLTVL.